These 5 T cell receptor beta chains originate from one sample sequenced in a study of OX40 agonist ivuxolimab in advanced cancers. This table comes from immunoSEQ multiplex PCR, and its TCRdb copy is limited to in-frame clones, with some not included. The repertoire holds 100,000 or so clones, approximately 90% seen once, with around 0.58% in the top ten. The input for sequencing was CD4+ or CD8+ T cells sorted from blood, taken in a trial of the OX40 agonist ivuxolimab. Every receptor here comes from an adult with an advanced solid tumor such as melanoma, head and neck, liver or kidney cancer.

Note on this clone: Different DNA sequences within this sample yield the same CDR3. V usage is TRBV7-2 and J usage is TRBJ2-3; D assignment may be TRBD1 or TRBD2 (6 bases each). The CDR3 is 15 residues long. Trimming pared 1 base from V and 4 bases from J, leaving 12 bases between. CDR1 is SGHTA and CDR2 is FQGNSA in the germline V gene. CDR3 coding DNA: TGTGCCAGCAGCTTAGTTGGGGGGCGGTCAGATACGCAGTATTTT. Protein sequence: CASSLVGGRSDTQYF.

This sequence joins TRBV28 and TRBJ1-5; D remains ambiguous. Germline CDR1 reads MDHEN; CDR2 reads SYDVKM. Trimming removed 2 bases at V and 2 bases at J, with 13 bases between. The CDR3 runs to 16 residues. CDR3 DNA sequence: TGTGCCAGCAGTTTAGTGGGCAGGAGTCGCAATCAGCCCCAGCATTTT. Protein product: CASSLVGRSRNQPQHF. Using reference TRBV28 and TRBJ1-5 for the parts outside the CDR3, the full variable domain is DVKVTQSSRYLVKRTGEKVFLECVQDMDHENMFWYRQDPGLGLRLIYFSYDVKMKEKGDIPEGYSVSREKKERFSLILESASTNQTSMYLCASSLVGRSRNQPQHFGDGTRLSIL.

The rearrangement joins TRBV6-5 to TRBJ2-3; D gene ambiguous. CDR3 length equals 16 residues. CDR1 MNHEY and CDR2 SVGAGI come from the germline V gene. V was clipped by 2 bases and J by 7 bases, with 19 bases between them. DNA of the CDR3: TGTGCCAGCAGTTACGAACGACCGAGATACCGGAATACGCAGTATTTT. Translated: CASSYERPRYRNTQYF.

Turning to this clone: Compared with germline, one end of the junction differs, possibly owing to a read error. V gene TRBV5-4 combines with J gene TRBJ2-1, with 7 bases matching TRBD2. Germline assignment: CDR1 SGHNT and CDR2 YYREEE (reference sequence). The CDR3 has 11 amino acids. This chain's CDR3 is CASSGGEQELF. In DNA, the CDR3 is TGTGCCAGCAGCGGGGGGGAGCAGGAGCTCTTC.

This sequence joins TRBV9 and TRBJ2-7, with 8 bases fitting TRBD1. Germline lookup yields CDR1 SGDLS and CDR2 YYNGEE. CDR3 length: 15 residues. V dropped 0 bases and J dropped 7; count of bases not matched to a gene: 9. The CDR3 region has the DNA TGTGCCAGCAGCGTAGCTGAGACAGGGGCGGGAGAGCAGTACTTC. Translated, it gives CASSVAETGAGEQYF.